The clone carrying this TCR beta chain was recorded a few times. The data stem from a study of blood T cells in healthy people across ages. The CDR3 consists of 14 residues. V dropped 6 bases and J dropped 6; count of bases not matched to a gene: 8. A sample-barcoded 5' primer and a J-beta primer mix were used in a second PCR of about 7 to 12 cycles. TCRdb ran MiXCR on the 5' RACE reads and lists one entry per CDR3 protein. Here the sample spans 1.5 million to 2 million distinct CDR3 sequences, around 48% being singletons. The chain is built from TRBV12-3 or TRBV12-4 and TRBJ2-3; 8 bases map to TRBD2. The clonotype originates from a middle-aged woman in good health. The source material was blood. This CDR3 is CASRISGMGDTQYF. The CDR3 DNA reads TGTGCCAGCAGGATTAGCGGGATGGGGGATACGCAGTATTTT.